The clone carrying this T cell receptor beta chain has at least ten counts. Its antigen is unknown. CDR3 length: 14 residues. Per germline, CDR1 SGHRS and CDR2 YFSETQ. V dropped 0 bases and J dropped 4 bases, with 10 bases sitting between them. The data were obtained in a study of neurological immune-mediated disorders. Study findings and constraints: One cluster of related CDR3 sequences contained, by phylogenetic grouping, the repertoires of 18 of 34 multiple sclerosis patients and formed a possible signature. TCR-beta repertoires seemed private in all groups, with no expanded CDR3 amino acid sequences shared.

TCRdb reanalysed the 5' RACE reads using MiXCR and keeps one entry per CDR3 protein. This table has 50,000 to 55,000 distinct CDR3 sequences, about 4.1% appearing once. The sample comprised PBMCs. The chain carries TRBV5-1 and TRBJ1-2, with D possibly matching TRBD1 (5 bases). The TCR originated in a man aged 60 to 75 with multiple sclerosis. CDR3 nucleotide sequence: TGCGCCAGCAGCTTGGTTCAGGGAGGCTATGGCTACACCTTC. It is translated as CASSLVQGGYGYTF. The entire variable domain, with the rest obtained from reference TRBV5-1 and TRBJ1-2, is as follows: KAGVTQTPRYLIKTRGQQVTLSCSPISGHRSVSWYQQTPGQGLQFLFEYFSETQRNKGNFPGRFSGRQFSNSRSEMNVSTLELGDSALYLCASSLVQGGYGYTFGSGTRLTVV.